This passage covers 27 T cell receptor beta chains from one sample sequenced in a study of control samples from healthy donors and cancer patients. Measured with immunoSEQ multiplex PCR; TCRdb has only the in-frame clones, and not every one. Here the sample spans tens of thousands of clones, roughly 91% being singletons. Material: PBMCs. These receptors originate from a woman in her fifties or sixties with colorectal cancer.

The V call is TRBV4-3, the J call TRBJ2-1, with a tentative D call TRBD2 (7 bases). V was pared by 1 base and J by 2 bases, with 9 bases between. This CDR3 is 15 amino acids long. The germline gives CDR1 LGHNA, CDR2 YSLEER. CDR3 DNA: TGCGCCAGCAGCCAAGTCGGGGGGCCCTACAATGAGCAGTTCTTC. This sequence encodes CASSQVGGPYNEQFF.

The CDR3 spells CASSLALDSSYNSPLHF. The CDR3 DNA reads as TGTGCCAGCAGTCTCGCCTTGGACAGCTCCTATAATTCACCCCTCCACTTT. The chain couples TRBV27 to TRBJ1-6; tentative D call: TRBD1 (6 bases). V lost 5 bases to trimming and J lost 0 bases, with 14 bases between them. The germline gives CDR1 MNHEY, CDR2 SMNVEV (reference sequence). This CDR3 is built from 17 residues.

This clone appeared once. The gene calls are TRBV19 and TRBJ2-2, with 7 bases aligning to TRBD1. J gave up 5 bases and V 6 bases, and 3 bases lay outside the gene matches. Germline CDR1 is LNHDA and CDR2 is SQIVND (reference sequence). The CDR3 runs 13 residues. The CDR3 nucleotides read TGTGCCAGTAGGAGACAGGGAACCGGGGAGCTGTTTTTT. It yields the protein CASRRQGTGELFF.

The gene calls are TRBV27 and TRBJ1-6; maybe TRBD1 (5 bases). Per the germline V gene, CDR1 is MNHEY and CDR2 is SMNVEV (reference sequence). This CDR3 comprises 14 residues. The V and J ends lost 2 bases and 7 bases respectively, with 9 bases between them. The CDR3 nucleotides read TGTGCCAGCAGTTTACCCCGACAGAATTCACCCCTCCACTTT. It yields the protein CASSLPRQNSPLHF.

The chain employs TRBV6-5 and TRBJ1-1; 8 bases match TRBD1. J gave up 4 bases and V 6 bases, and 7 bases lay outside the gene matches. CDR3 size: 14 residues. The germline V gene encodes CDR1 MNHEY and CDR2 SVGAGI. The CDR3 here is CASSTGTGITEAFF. For the CDR3, the DNA is TGTGCCAGCAGCACCGGGACAGGTATCACTGAAGCTTTCTTT.

The chain uses TRBV19 and TRBJ1-1, with 7 bases aligning to TRBD1. Germline CDR1 reads LNHDA; CDR2 reads SQIVND (reference sequence). This CDR3 contains 16 residues. With 5 bases clipped from V and 5 bases from J, the junction kept 14 bases outside the gene matches. In DNA form, the CDR3 reads TGTGCCAGTAGTCCCGCCAGGGGACAGATGCGAACTGAAGCTTTCTTT. Its translation is CASSPARGQMRTEAFF.

This chain joins TRBV12-3 or TRBV12-4 and TRBJ1-1; unclear D gene. Trimming stripped 3 bases from V and 5 bases from J, with 10 bases between. The CDR3 consists of 13 residues. CDR3 in DNA: TGTGCCAGCAGTTTCGGTCGAGGGACTGAAGCTTTCTTT. Its protein product is CASSFGRGTEAFF.

The V and J genes are TRBV5-1 and TRBJ2-5; 8 bases align to TRBD1. V gave up 1 base and J gave up 5 bases; unmatched junction bases: 7. Germline values: CDR1 SGHRS, CDR2 YFSETQ. The CDR3 contains 15 residues. CDR3 in amino acids: CASSLWTGSSETQYF. In DNA form, the CDR3 reads TGCGCCAGCAGCTTGTGGACAGGGTCGTCGGAGACCCAGTACTTC.

This chain uses TRBV9 with TRBJ2-3, with D perhaps matching TRBD1 or TRBD2 (5 bases each). The CDR3 covers 16 residues. V shed 3 bases and J shed 0 bases, with 14 bases lying between them. Germline CDR1 SGDLS, CDR2 YYNGEE. The CDR3 loop is CASSEGRGISTDTQYF. The CDR3 DNA sequence: TGTGCCAGCAGCGAGGGACGAGGAATTAGCACAGATACGCAGTATTTT.

This clone was recorded once. This chain connects TRBV28 to TRBJ1-1; D not resolved. V was cut by 6 bases and J by 4 bases, with 12 bases left in between. The CDR3 sequence is 13 residues long. Germline loops: CDR1 MDHEN, CDR2 SYDVKM. The CDR3 is CASRSGSSTEAFF. The CDR3 region has the DNA TGTGCCAGCAGGTCGGGCTCCTCCACTGAAGCTTTCTTT.

This clone has a handful of counts. The chain uses TRBV2 and TRBJ1-2; D gene ambiguous. Trimming cost V 7 bases and J 0 bases, with 9 bases left between them. This CDR3 is 13 amino acids long. From germline, CDR1 is SNHLY and CDR2 FYNNEI. CDR3 DNA sequence: TGTGCCAGCAAAGGGAGAACTAACTATGGCTACACCTTC. Translated: CASKGRTNYGYTF. Together with reference TRBV2 and TRBJ1-2, the CDR3 gives the full variable domain: EPEVTQTPSHQVTQMGQEVILRCVPISNHLYFYWYRQILGQKVEFLVSFYNNEISEKSEIFDDQFSVERPDGSNFTLKIRSTKLEDSAMYFCASKGRTNYGYTFGSGTRLTVV.

The genes are TRBV11-3 and TRBJ1-3, with D possibly being TRBD1 (5 bases). Germline-derived CDR1 and CDR2 are SGHNT and YENEEA. Trimming removed 8 bases from V and 0 bases from J, with 11 bases in between. The CDR3 runs 14 residues. The CDR3 loop reads CASGPGGSGNTIYF. CDR3 sequence (DNA): TGTGCCAGCGGCCCTGGGGGCTCTGGAAACACCATATATTTT.

The rearrangement links TRBV3-1 (or the pseudogene TRBV3-2) to TRBJ2-5; D tentatively reads TRBD1 or TRBD2 (5 bases each). The V end lost 3 bases, the J end lost 0 bases, and 20 bases lay between the germline ends. CDR1 and CDR2 from the germline V gene are LGHDT and YNNKEL (reference sequence). CDR3 size: 18 residues. The CDR3: CASSQPDYGTMYQETQYF. In nucleotides, the CDR3 is TGTGCCAGCAGCCAGCCCGATTACGGGACCATGTACCAAGAGACCCAGTACTTC.

The CDR3 DNA follows: TGTGCCAGTAGTATAGTGGGTTTCAGCTCCTATAATTCACCCCTCCACTTT. Residues: CASSIVGFSSYNSPLHF. The chain employs TRBV19 and TRBJ1-6; D ambiguous. The CDR3 has 17 amino acids. Per the germline V gene, CDR1 is LNHDA and CDR2 is SQIVND (reference sequence). The V gene lost 1 base and the J gene lost 0 bases, with 10 bases spanning the gap.

V and J are TRBV19 and TRBJ2-3; 7 positions match TRBD2. Per the germline V gene, CDR1 is LNHDA and CDR2 is SQIVND (reference sequence). V was clipped by 5 bases and J by 7 bases; unmatched bases: 12. The CDR3 is 15 amino acids. The CDR3 here is CASSGSGDLGYTQYF. The CDR3 nucleotides read TGTGCCAGTAGTGGGAGCGGGGACCTCGGGTATACGCAGTATTTT.

In its sample, this clone was seen once. This sequence joins TRBV18 and TRBJ1-1, with 10 bases that match TRBD1. Germline V gene sequence: CDR1 KGHSH, CDR2 LQKENI. V lost 2 bases to trimming and J lost 3 bases; unmatched junction nucleotides: 3. There are 15 residues in the CDR3. The CDR3 here is CASSPLGTGDTEAFF. The CDR3 DNA is TGTGCCAGCTCACCATTGGGGACAGGGGACACTGAAGCTTTCTTT.

The rearrangement joins TRBV9 to TRBJ1-4; TRBD1 matches 7 bases. The V gene's germline CDR1 is SGDLS and CDR2 YYNGEE. The CDR3 sequence is 14 residues long. J lost 7 bases, V lost 2 bases, and 5 bases had no gene match. The CDR3 DNA reads as TGTGCCAGCAGCGTCTCGACAGGGTCTGAAAAACTGTTTTTT. Encoded protein: CASSVSTGSEKLFF.

The V gene is TRBV7-2, the J gene TRBJ1-5; D is possibly TRBD1 (5 bases). There are 13 residues in the CDR3. Germline V gene data show CDR1 as SGHTA and CDR2 as FQGNSA. The V and J ends lost 1 base and 6 bases respectively, with 7 bases between them. The CDR3 DNA reads as TGTGCCAGCAGCTTAGGGGGGAGTCAGCCCCAGCATTTT. As protein: CASSLGGSQPQHF.

The chain uses TRBV9 and TRBJ2-1, with 8 bases that match TRBD2. The CDR3 contains 15 residues. V trimming: 4 bases; J trimming: 7 bases; junction bases outside the gene matches: 10. Germline CDR1 SGDLS, CDR2 YYNGEE. The CDR3 reads CASSTPAGGGNEQFF. The CDR3 nucleotides read TGTGCCAGCAGCACACCGGCCGGGGGGGGTAATGAGCAGTTCTTC.

The J gene is TRBJ1-5, the V gene TRBV4-1, with D possibly matching TRBD1 (5 bases). The germline CDR1 and CDR2 sequences are MGHRA and YSYEKL. Trimming left V 4 bases short and J 5 bases short, with 18 bases between. This CDR3 region has 16 residues. The CDR3 sequence is CASSPSPDSTYQPQHF. In nucleotides, the CDR3 is TGCGCCAGCAGCCCATCACCTGACAGCACTTATCAGCCCCAGCATTTT.

The J gene is TRBJ2-1, the V gene TRBV2; D may match TRBD1 or TRBD2 (5 bases each). V shed 8 bases and J shed 14 bases, with 16 bases lying between them. Germline V lookup: CDR1 SNHLY, CDR2 FYNNEI. The CDR3 runs to 11 residues. As DNA, the CDR3 is TGTGCCAGCCGAACCCGGGACCTCAAGTTCTTC. Protein product: CASRTRDLKFF.

This chain uses TRBV5-1 with TRBJ2-2; no definite D call. This CDR3 has 15 residues. Between the trimmed V and J ends, which lost 2 bases and 2 bases, there was a span of 10 bases. Germline V gene data show CDR1 as SGHRS and CDR2 as YFSETQ. CDR3 amino acids: CASSLQTTNTGELFF. In DNA, the CDR3 is TGCGCCAGCAGCTTACAGACAACTAACACCGGGGAGCTGTTTTTT. The full variable domain, in which reference TRBV5-1 and TRBJ2-2 provide the parts outside the CDR3, is KAGVTQTPRYLIKTRGQQVTLSCSPISGHRSVSWYQQTPGQGLQFLFEYFSETQRNKGNFPGRFSGRQFSNSRSEMNVSTLELGDSALYLCASSLQTTNTGELFFGEGSRLTVL.

This clone was counted only a few times. The chain employs TRBV9 and TRBJ1-1; no firm D call. Deletions cut 6 bases from V and 3 bases from J, with 15 bases between. From germline, CDR1 is SGDLS and CDR2 YYNGEE. The CDR3 runs to 14 residues. The CDR3 region has the DNA TGTGCCAGCACTCCTGGGGTGGTATACACTGAAGCTTTCTTT. Residues: CASTPGVVYTEAFF.

Only one count was recorded for this clone. The chain recombines TRBV28 with TRBJ2-2; D might be TRBD2 (5 bases). V lost 11 bases, J lost 1 base, and 14 bases lay in between. The CDR3 runs to 14 residues. From germline, CDR1 is MDHEN and CDR2 SYDVKM. In DNA, the CDR3 is TGTGCCGGCGGAGTAGCGATGAACACCGGGGAGCTGTTTTTT. This codes for CAGGVAMNTGELFF.

The chain links TRBV6-5 to TRBJ2-5, with D maybe TRBD2 (5 bases). There are 16 residues in the CDR3. CDR1 and CDR2 (germline): MNHEY, SVGAGI. V was trimmed by 0 bases and J by 1 base, leaving 12 bases between them. CDR3 amino acids: CASSYSSGVGQETQYF. The DNA for the CDR3 is TGTGCCAGCAGTTACTCTTCCGGGGTGGGCCAAGAGACCCAGTACTTC.

This chain joins TRBV7-2 and TRBJ1-2, with 10 bases fitting TRBD1. The germline gives CDR1 SGHTA, CDR2 FQGNSA. The V segment lost 5 bases and the J segment 7 bases; nucleotides outside the gene matches: 4. The CDR3 is 13 residues long. The DNA of the CDR3 is TGTGCCAGCAGCGCGGGACAGGGGTTTGGCTACACCTTC. This gives the protein CASSAGQGFGYTF.

This chain joins TRBV20-1 and TRBJ2-3; 7 positions match TRBD2. This CDR3 has 16 amino acids. Per germline, CDR1 DFQATT and CDR2 SNEGSKA (reference sequence). The V gene end was trimmed by 3 bases and the J gene end by 6 bases; junction bases not matched to a gene: 15. The CDR3 spells CSASDHRDYRADTQYF. CDR3 bases: TGCAGTGCTAGTGACCACCGGGACTATCGGGCGGATACGCAGTATTTT.